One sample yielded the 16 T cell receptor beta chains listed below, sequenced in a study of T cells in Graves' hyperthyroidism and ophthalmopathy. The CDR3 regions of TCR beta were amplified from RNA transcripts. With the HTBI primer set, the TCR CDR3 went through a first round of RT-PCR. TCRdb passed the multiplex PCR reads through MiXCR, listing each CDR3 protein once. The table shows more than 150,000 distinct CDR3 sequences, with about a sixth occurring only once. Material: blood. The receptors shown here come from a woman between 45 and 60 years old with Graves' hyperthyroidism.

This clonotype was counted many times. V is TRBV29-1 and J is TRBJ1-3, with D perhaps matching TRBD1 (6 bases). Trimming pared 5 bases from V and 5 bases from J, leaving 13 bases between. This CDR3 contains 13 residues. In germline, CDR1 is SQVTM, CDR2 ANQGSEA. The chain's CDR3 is CSVIGTSRNTIYF. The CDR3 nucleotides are TGCAGCGTTATCGGGACATCCAGAAACACCATATATTTT.

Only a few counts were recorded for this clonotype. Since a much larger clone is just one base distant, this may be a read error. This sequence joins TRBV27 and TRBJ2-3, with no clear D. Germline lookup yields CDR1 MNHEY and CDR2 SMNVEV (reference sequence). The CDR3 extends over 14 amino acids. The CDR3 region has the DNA TGTGCCGGCAGTGCAGCTACAGCTGGAGATACGCAGTATTTT. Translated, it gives CAGSAATAGDTQYF.

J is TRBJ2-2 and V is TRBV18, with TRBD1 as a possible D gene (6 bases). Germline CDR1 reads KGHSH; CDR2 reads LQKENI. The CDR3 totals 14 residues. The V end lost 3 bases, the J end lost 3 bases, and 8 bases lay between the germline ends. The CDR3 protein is CASSPYRDTGELFF. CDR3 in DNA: TGTGCCAGCTCACCTTACAGGGACACCGGGGAGCTGTTTTTT. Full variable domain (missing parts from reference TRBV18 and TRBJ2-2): NAGVMQNPRHLVRRRGQEARLRCSPMKGHSHVYWYRQLPEEGLKFMVYLQKENIIDESGMPKERFSAEFPKEGPSILRIQQVVRGDSAAYFCASSPYRDTGELFFGEGSRLTVL.

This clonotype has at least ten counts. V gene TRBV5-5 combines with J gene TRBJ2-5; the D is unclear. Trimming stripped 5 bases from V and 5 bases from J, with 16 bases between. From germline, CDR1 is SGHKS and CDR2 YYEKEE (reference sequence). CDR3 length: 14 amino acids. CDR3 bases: TGTGCCAGCAGTACTCGGCCGTTGATCGAGACCCAGTACTTC. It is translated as CASSTRPLIETQYF.

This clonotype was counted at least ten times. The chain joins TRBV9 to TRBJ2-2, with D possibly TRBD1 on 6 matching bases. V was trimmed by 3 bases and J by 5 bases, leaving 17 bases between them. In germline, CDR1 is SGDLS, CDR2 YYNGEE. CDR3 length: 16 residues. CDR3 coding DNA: TGTGCCAGCAGCGCCACTGGGGGCTCGGGAACCGGGGAGCTGTTTTTT. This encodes CASSATGGSGTGELFF.

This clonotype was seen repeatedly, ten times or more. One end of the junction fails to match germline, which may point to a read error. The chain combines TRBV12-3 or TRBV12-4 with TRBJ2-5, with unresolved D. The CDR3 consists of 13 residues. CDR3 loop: CASRLEYLETQYF. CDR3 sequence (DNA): TGTGCCAGCAGGTTAGAATACCTAGAGACCCAGTACTTC.

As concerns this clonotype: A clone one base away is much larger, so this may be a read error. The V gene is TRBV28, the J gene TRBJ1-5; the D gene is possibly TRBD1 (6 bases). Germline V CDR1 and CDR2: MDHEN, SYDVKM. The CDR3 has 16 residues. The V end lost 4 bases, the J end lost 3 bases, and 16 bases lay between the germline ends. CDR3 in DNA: TGTGCCAGCAGTTGGGGGCCTACAGGGACCAATCAGCCCCAGCATTTT. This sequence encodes CASSWGPTGTNQPQHF.

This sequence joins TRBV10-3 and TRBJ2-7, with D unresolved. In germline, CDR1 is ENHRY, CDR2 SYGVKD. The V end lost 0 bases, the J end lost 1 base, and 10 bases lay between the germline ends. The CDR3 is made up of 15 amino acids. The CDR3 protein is CAISESTPYSYEQYF. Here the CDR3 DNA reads TGTGCCATCAGTGAGTCGACACCGTATTCCTACGAGCAGTACTTC.

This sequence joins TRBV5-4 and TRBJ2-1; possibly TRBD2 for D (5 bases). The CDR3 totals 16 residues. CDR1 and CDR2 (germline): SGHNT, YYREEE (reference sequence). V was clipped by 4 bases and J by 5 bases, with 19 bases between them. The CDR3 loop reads CASSPRGATYNNEQFF. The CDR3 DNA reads TGTGCCAGCAGCCCCCGGGGAGCGACTTATAACAATGAGCAGTTCTTC.

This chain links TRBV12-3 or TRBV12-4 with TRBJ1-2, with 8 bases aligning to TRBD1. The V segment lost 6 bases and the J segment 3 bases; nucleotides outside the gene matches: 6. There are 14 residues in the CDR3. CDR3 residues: CASRDGQGDYGYTF. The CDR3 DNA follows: TGTGCCAGCAGAGACGGACAGGGTGACTATGGCTACACCTTC.

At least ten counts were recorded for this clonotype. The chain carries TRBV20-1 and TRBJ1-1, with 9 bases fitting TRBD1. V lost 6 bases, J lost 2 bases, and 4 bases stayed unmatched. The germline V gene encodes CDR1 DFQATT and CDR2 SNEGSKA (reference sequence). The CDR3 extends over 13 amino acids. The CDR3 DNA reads TGCAGTGCCCCGGGACAGGGAAACACTGAAGCTTTCTTT. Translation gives CSAPGQGNTEAFF.

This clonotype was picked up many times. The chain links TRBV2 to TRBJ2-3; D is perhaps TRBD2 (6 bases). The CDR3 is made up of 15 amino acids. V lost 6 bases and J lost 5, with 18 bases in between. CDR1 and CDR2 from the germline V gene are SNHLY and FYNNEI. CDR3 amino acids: CASRALGGRGDTQYF. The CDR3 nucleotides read TGTGCCAGCAGGGCCCTGGGGGGAAGGGGAGATACGCAGTATTTT.

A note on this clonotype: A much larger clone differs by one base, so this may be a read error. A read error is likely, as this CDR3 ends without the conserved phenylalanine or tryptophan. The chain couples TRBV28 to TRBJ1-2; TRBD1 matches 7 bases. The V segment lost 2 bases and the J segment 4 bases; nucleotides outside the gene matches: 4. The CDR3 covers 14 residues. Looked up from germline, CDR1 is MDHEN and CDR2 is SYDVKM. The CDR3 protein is CASSLNRQGYGYTL. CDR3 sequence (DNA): TGTGCCAGCAGTTTAAATAGACAGGGCTATGGCTACACCCTC.

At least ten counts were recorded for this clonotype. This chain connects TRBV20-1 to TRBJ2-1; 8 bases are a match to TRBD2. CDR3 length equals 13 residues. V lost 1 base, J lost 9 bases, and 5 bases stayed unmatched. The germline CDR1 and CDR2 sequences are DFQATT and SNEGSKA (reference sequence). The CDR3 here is CSARGRGAGEQFF. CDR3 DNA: TGCAGTGCTAGAGGGCGGGGGGCTGGTGAGCAGTTCTTC.

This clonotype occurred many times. DNA for the CDR3: TGCGCCAGCAGCCAAATCGGGGGGCGATTCAATGAGCAGTTCTTC. It encodes CASSQIGGRFNEQFF. V gene TRBV4-1 combines with J gene TRBJ2-1, with D possibly being TRBD2 (7 bases). The CDR3 spans 15 residues. The germline V gene encodes CDR1 MGHRA and CDR2 YSYEKL. V was trimmed by 2 bases and J by 6 bases, leaving 14 bases between them.

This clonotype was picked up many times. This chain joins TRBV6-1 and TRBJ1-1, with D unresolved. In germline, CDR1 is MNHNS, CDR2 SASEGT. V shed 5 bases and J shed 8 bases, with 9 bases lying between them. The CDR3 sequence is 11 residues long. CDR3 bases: TGTGCCAGCAGTTACCTTTCGGAAGCTTTCTTT. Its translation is CASSYLSEAFF.